This TCR beta chain comes out of a study of OX40 agonist ivuxolimab in advanced cancers. About the study: Dose-escalation patients' cancers were hepatocellular carcinoma, melanoma, renal cell or head and neck cancer. Points from the study as a whole: At doses 0.1 to 3.0 mg/kg, CD4+ and CD8+ clones expanded. Normalized expansion of T-cell clones was also low for some nonresponders. CD8+ T cells were the subset that, on average, had more expanded clones than CD4+.

Assay used: immunoSEQ multiplex PCR; TCRdb lists only in-frame clones, some missing. There are approximately 100,000 clones in the sample; around 82% occur only once, and roughly 3.8% lies in the top ten. As for this clone: The antigen remains undetermined.

The germline V gene encodes CDR1 SGHTA and CDR2 FQGNSA. Trimming left V 0 bases short and J 3 bases short, with 8 bases between. CDR3 length: 14 residues. The chain joins TRBV7-2 to TRBJ1-2; D unresolved. The TCR comes from an adult with an advanced solid tumor such as melanoma, head and neck, liver or kidney cancer. Sequences were derived from CD4+ or CD8+ T cells sorted from blood, sampled in a trial of the OX40 agonist ivuxolimab. The CDR3 is CASSLAQVDYGYTF. CDR3 bases: TGTGCCAGCAGCTTAGCGCAAGTAGACTATGGCTACACCTTC.